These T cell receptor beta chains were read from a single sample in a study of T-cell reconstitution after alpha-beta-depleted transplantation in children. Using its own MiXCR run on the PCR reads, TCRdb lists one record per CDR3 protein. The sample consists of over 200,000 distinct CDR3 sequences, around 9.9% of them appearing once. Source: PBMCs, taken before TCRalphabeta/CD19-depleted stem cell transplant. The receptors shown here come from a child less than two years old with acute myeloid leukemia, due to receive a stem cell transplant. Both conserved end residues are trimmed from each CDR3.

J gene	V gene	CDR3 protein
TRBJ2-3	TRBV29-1	SVGVTFATDTQY
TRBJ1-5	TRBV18	ASSPAADSNQPQH
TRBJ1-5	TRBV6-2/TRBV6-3	ATQGHGPGTQH
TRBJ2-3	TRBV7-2	ASSPRLAGMIDTQY
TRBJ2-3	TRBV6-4	ASSLTDHRTDTQY
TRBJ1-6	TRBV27	ASSLIVSLTNSPLH
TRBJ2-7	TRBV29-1	SVQGQGYEQY
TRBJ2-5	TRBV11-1	ASSSTVDRGKWQETQY
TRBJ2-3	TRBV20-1	SAHEPQSLGDTQY
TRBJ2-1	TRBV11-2	ASSLGWEGYEQF
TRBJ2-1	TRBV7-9	ASSRTGTGFYGQNPNEQF
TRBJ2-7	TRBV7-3	ASSQWAGGDWHEQY
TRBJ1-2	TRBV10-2	ASSESGDYGYT
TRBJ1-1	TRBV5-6	ASSLVWGSGTEAF
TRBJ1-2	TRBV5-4	ASSLPGANYGYT
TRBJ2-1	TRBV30	AWSEGTGLHNEQF
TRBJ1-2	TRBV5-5	ASSLWTGNYGYT
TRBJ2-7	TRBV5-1	ASSSTGDYEQY
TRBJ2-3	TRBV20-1	SAPERSSGGRGDTQY